This TCR beta chain derives from a study of technical replicates of blood from a few donors. Sequencing was performed with immunoSEQ multiplex PCR; in TCRdb, only in-frame clones are kept and a portion is missing. Of some 67,000 clones in the sample, more than 95% were seen once. The sequence was collected from a human donor in good health. The sequenced material came from T cells isolated from PBMCs.

The CDR3 nucleotides read TGTGCCAGCAGACTAGGGGGGGGGTGGGAGCAGTACTTC. It yields the protein CASRLGGGWEQYF. The J gene is TRBJ2-7, the V gene TRBV27; perhaps TRBD2 as D (7 bases). There are 13 residues in the CDR3. CDR1 MNHEY and CDR2 SMNVEV come from the germline V gene (reference sequence). Trimming cost V 6 bases and J 7 bases, with 16 bases left between them.